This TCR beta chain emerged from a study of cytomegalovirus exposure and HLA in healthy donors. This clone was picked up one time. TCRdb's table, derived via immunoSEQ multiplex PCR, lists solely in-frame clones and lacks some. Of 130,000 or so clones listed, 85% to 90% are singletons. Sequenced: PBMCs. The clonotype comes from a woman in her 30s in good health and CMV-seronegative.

CDR3 nucleotides: TGCGCCAGCAGCTTGGGGGCCCTAGCGAGCACAGATACGCAGTATTTT. Its protein product is CASSLGALASTDTQYF. The chain couples TRBV5-1 to TRBJ2-3, with TRBD2 as a possible D gene (6 bases). V was trimmed by 0 bases and J by 0 bases, leaving 11 bases between them. CDR3 length: 16 residues. Germline-derived CDR1 and CDR2 are SGHRS and YFSETQ.